The present T cell receptor (beta chain) was sequenced within a study of T cell repertoires in cytomegalovirus infection. Study background: CMV infection and matching HLA type were both indicated by public TCR beta signatures. Study-wide findings and caveats: Totalled public TCR beta family frequency picked out people who carried CMV plus the relevant HLA. Clonotype analysis showed dominance of the ex vivo response by HLA-C-restricted CMV-specific TCR beta clonotypes.

V lost 5 bases and J 5 bases, leaving 12 bases between the germline ends. This CDR3 has 13 amino acids. TCRdb itself ran the reads through MiXCR, one entry per CDR3 protein. The sample has roughly 500,000 distinct CDR3 sequences, 15% to 20% seen once; the top ten hold more than 20%. This clonotype was detected ten times or more. The antigen is unknown. This sequence joins TRBV12-3 or TRBV12-4 and TRBJ1-1; perhaps TRBD1 as D (5 bases). Source material: CD8+ T cells from PBMCs. The receptor was isolated from a human donor in good health (CMV status not recorded). Some clones in this sample may be carry-over from other donors' samples. CDR3 in DNA: TGTGCCAGCAGTACCGGGGGTGGGACTGAAGCTTTCTTT. Protein product: CASSTGGGTEAFF.